One sample yielded the 8 T cell receptor beta chains listed below, sequenced in a study of tumor-infiltrating lymphocytes in primary liver carcinoma. DNA and RNA were both co-extracted from around 20-30 mg of bulk tissue that had not been sorted. Reverse transcription of about 500 ng total RNA with a constant-region primer produced TCR beta cDNA. Libraries for TCR beta were built through three nested multiplex PCR rounds, which together made up a slightly modified ARM-PCR procedure. The opening two PCR rounds, 10 cycles each, paired TRBV1-TRBV30 forward primers with a C-beta reverse primer. In TCRdb, the multiplex PCR reads were re-called with MiXCR into one record per CDR3 protein. The data contain roughly 190,000 distinct CDR3 sequences, around four fifths of them singletons. Sequencing was performed on tumor tissue from primary liver carcinoma. The receptors come from a man aged 35 to 55 with primary liver carcinoma and hepatitis B virus infection.

A word on this clonotype: One end of the junction fails to match germline, which may point to a read error. The chain employs TRBV6-5 and TRBJ1-1, with D hard to call. Germline V CDR1 and CDR2: MNHEY, SVGAGI. The length of the CDR3 is 15 residues. CDR3 sequence: CTSSYGVAGNTEAFF. The CDR3 nucleotides are TGTACCAGCAGTTACGGGGTGGCTGGGAACACTGAAGCTTTCTTT.

This clonotype was detected ten times or more. The genes are TRBV5-1 and TRBJ1-1, with 9 bases that match TRBD1. The CDR3 spans 15 residues. Per germline, CDR1 SGHRS and CDR2 YFSETQ. V trimming: 4 bases; J trimming: 4 bases; junction bases outside the gene matches: 8. The CDR3 loop is CASSTGQGRGTEAFF. The CDR3 nucleotides are TGCGCCAGCAGCACCGGACAGGGGAGGGGCACTGAAGCTTTCTTT.

In this sample, this clonotype turned up once. A clone one base away is much larger, so this may be a read error. The rearrangement joins TRBV7-9 to TRBJ2-7, with D hard to call. This CDR3 spans 14 amino acids. The germline CDR1 and CDR2 sequences are SEHNR and FQNEAQ (reference sequence). The CDR3 here is CASCFSTQTYEQYF. The CDR3 nucleotides are TGTGCCAGCTGCTTTAGTACACAGACCTACGAGCAGTACTTC.

With regard to this clonotype: No conserved phenylalanine or tryptophan is present at the end of the CDR3, so a read error is the likely explanation. The chain employs TRBV11-1 and TRBJ2-1; 7 positions match TRBD2. Germline CDR1 SGHAT, CDR2 FQDESV (reference sequence). The CDR3 spans 14 residues. In nucleotides, the CDR3 is TGTGCGAGCAGCCCGAGACTAGCAGGAGCGCTGCAGTTCGTC. This encodes CASSPRLAGALQFV.

The V call is TRBV11-3, the J call TRBJ2-1; no firm D call. Trimming took off 1 base at V and 8 bases at J, with 12 bases between the two ends. The CDR3 extends over 14 amino acids. Germline CDR1 and CDR2: SGHNT and YENEEA. CDR3 residues: CASSLVVSSDEQFF. CDR3 bases: TGTGCCAGCAGCTTAGTCGTCTCGAGCGATGAGCAGTTCTTC.

The chain couples TRBV29-1 to TRBJ2-5; TRBD2 aligns across 8 bases. V gave up 6 bases and J gave up 10 bases; unmatched junction bases: 16. The CDR3 covers 14 residues. CDR1 is SQVTM and CDR2 is ANQGSEA in the germline V gene. The CDR3 here is CSVYLVAGRKIQYF. The CDR3 nucleotides read TGCAGCGTCTACTTAGTAGCGGGACGTAAGATCCAGTACTTC.

About this clonotype: Sequence at one end of the junction differs from germline and may be a read error. The J gene is TRBJ2-1, the V gene TRBV4-3; a weak D match, TRBD2 (6 bases). This CDR3 region has 15 residues. CDR1 is LGHNA and CDR2 is YSLEER in the germline V gene. CDR3: CASSQDPTGANEQSF. CDR3 sequence (DNA): TGCGCCAGCAGCCAAGACCCTACGGGAGCCAATGAGCAGTCTTTC.

Of note for this clonotype: At one boundary the junction diverges from the germline segment, which might be a read error. The chain employs TRBV4-2 and TRBJ2-5, with a tentative D call TRBD2 (7 bases). Germline values: CDR1 LGHNA, CDR2 YNFKEQ. There are 15 residues in the CDR3. The CDR3 spells CASSQVRGAGENQYF. DNA of the CDR3: TGTGCCAGCAGTCAAGTACGGGGGGCGGGGGAGAACCAGTACTTC.